This paragraph covers one TCR beta chain sequence. Its antigen is undetermined. Compared with germline, one end of the junction differs, possibly owing to a read error. The data were taken from a study of T cell repertoires in cytomegalovirus infection. Study details: HLA-B-restricted CMV epitopes that are well studied were used alongside recently identified HLA-C-restricted ones. Evidence of both CMV infection and a matching HLA type came from public TCR beta signatures.

One entry per CDR3 protein results from TCRdb running MiXCR on the reads. The repertoire holds around 800,000 distinct CDR3 sequences, with around a third as singletons. This CDR3 comprises 16 residues. The germline V gene has CDR1 SGHDT and CDR2 YYEEEE. V gene TRBV5-6 combines with J gene TRBJ2-2; D is ambiguous. The material sequenced was cultured CD8+ T cells from PBMCs, taken from culture after CMV antigen stimulation. This receptor was taken from a human donor in good health (CMV status not recorded). Some clones in this sample may be carry-over from other donors' samples. DNA of the CDR3: TGTGCCAGCAGCTTGGAAGGAGACACGAATACCGGGGAGCTGTTTTTT. Translating gives CASSLEGDTNTGELFF.